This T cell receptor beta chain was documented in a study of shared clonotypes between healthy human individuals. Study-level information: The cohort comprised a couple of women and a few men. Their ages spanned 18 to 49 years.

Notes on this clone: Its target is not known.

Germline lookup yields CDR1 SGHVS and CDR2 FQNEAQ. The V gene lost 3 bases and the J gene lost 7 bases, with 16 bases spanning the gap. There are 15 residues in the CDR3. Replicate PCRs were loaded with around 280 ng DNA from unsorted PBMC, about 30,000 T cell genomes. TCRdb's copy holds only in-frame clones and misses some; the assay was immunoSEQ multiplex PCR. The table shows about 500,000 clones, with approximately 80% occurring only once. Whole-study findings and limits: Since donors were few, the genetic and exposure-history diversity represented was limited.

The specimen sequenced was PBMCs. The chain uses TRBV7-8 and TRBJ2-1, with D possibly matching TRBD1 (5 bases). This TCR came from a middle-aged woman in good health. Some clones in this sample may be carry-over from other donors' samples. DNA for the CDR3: TGTGCCAGCAGCTTTCACGTTGGGGCGAGGAATGAGCAGTTCTTC. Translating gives CASSFHVGARNEQFF.